Listed here are 32 T cell receptor beta chains from one sample, sequenced in a study of T-cell reconstitution after alpha-beta-depleted transplantation in children. The library targeted TCRbeta and was prepared with unique molecular identifiers. From the PCR reads, TCRdb called clonotypes with MiXCR, one entry per CDR3 protein. The sample carries 600,000 to 700,000 distinct CDR3 sequences, over 10% recorded once. This specimen was PBMCs, taken before TCRalphabeta/CD19-depleted stem cell transplant. The receptors stem from a girl aged 2 to 10 with congenital amegakaryocytic thrombocytopenia, due to receive a stem cell transplant.

This clonotype showed up many times. This chain uses TRBV5-1 with TRBJ1-1; D ambiguous. CDR1 is SGHRS, CDR2 YFSETQ, per germline. The CDR3 contains 13 residues. V lost 1 base and J lost 5, with 9 bases in between. CDR3 loop: CASSLIVETEAFF. As DNA, the CDR3 is TGCGCCAGCAGCTTGATCGTTGAAACTGAAGCTTTCTTT.

This clonotype was detected ten times or more. The CDR3 DNA sequence: TGCAGTGCTAGAGTTGGTTTTAACGACATTCAGTACTTC. Translated, it gives CSARVGFNDIQYF. The chain joins TRBV20-1 to TRBJ2-4; D remains ambiguous. V dropped 1 base and J dropped 8 bases, with 12 bases sitting between them. Germline assignment: CDR1 DFQATT and CDR2 SNEGSKA (reference sequence). The CDR3 sequence is 13 residues long.

The V call is TRBV20-1, the J call TRBJ1-5; D gene uncertain. V lost 5 bases and J lost 5, with 13 bases in between. The CDR3 loop spans 13 amino acids. Germline CDR1 reads DFQATT; CDR2 reads SNEGSKA (reference sequence). The CDR3 loop is CSAGRAYDQPQHF. The CDR3 DNA reads TGCAGTGCTGGGCGGGCCTACGATCAGCCCCAGCATTTT.

Comments on this clonotype: A much larger clone differs from this one at a single base, so this may be a read error. The chain employs TRBV27 and TRBJ2-2, with D perhaps TRBD1 (6 bases). CDR1 is MNHEY and CDR2 is SMNVEV in the germline V gene (reference sequence). V shed 3 bases and J shed 5 bases, with 19 bases lying between them. This CDR3 has 17 amino acids. The CDR3 nucleotides are TGTGCCAGCAGTTTCCTTCAGACAGGACGTTGTACCGGGGAGCTGTTTTTT. Its translation is CASSFLQTGRCTGELFF.

This clonotype was observed at least ten times. This chain joins TRBV10-3 and TRBJ2-2, with 13 bases matching TRBD2. The CDR3 has 16 amino acids. Germline lookup yields CDR1 ENHRY and CDR2 SYGVKD. The J segment lost 1 base and the V segment lost 6 bases, leaving 2 bases of the junction unmatched. For the CDR3, the DNA is TGTGCCATCAGGGGACTAGCGGGACTGAACACCGGGGAGCTGTTTTTT. It yields the protein CAIRGLAGLNTGELFF.

This clonotype was picked up a small number of times. The chain recombines TRBV12-3 or TRBV12-4 with TRBJ2-1; either TRBD1 or TRBD2 may supply D (6 bases each). The CDR3 consists of 14 residues. The ends were cut back, 6 bases at V and 12 bases at J, with 21 bases in the middle. CDR3 loop: CASSNPRRGHRQFF. Here the CDR3 DNA reads TGTGCCAGCAGCAACCCCCGGCGGGGACACCGGCAGTTCTTC.

This clonotype has at least ten counts. This chain links TRBV29-1 with TRBJ2-2, with 13 bases matching TRBD2. The CDR3 is made up of 13 amino acids. CDR1 is SQVTM, CDR2 ANQGSEA, per germline. V shed 7 bases, J shed 8 bases, and the junction held 4 bases outside the gene matches. DNA for the CDR3: TGCAGCGCTCGGACTAGCGGGAGTGGGGAGCTGTTTTTT. Protein: CSARTSGSGELFF.

V usage is TRBV18 and J usage is TRBJ1-6; D is possibly TRBD1 (5 bases). The V gene's germline CDR1 is KGHSH and CDR2 LQKENI. The V end lost 5 bases, the J end lost 9 bases, and 14 bases lay between the germline ends. The CDR3 contains 14 residues. The CDR3 DNA reads TGTGCCAGCTCATCGGACATTTCGGGTTCACCCCTCCACTTT. This encodes CASSSDISGSPLHF.

This clonotype was detected only a few times. The rearrangement uses TRBV5-1 and TRBJ2-5, with 13 bases fitting TRBD2. The CDR3 is made up of 16 amino acids. J gave up 1 base and V 3 bases, and 3 bases lay outside the gene matches. Looked up from germline, CDR1 is SGHRS and CDR2 is YFSETQ. In nucleotides, the CDR3 is TGCGCCAGCAGCTGGACTAGCGGGAGTGTCCAAGAGACCCAGTACTTC. Its protein is CASSWTSGSVQETQYF.

This clonotype was observed a few times. In DNA, the CDR3 is TGTGCCAGCAGCTTATCAACGAGGGACACAGATACGCAGTATTTT. Its protein product is CASSLSTRDTDTQYF. The chain couples TRBV7-7 to TRBJ2-3; a weak D match, TRBD2 (5 bases). CDR1 is SSHAT, CDR2 FNYEAQ, per germline (reference sequence). The CDR3 is 15 residues long. Trimming cost V 2 bases and J 2 bases, with 11 bases left between them.

This clonotype was recorded a few times. V gene TRBV2 combines with J gene TRBJ2-3, with no clear D. Trimming removed 8 bases at V and 2 bases at J, with 8 bases between. Germline V gives CDR1 SNHLY, CDR2 FYNNEI. The CDR3 spans 12 residues. The CDR3 coding sequence is TGTGCCAGCGAGTCGGACACAGATACGCAGTATTTT. Residues: CASESDTDTQYF.

This clonotype was detected many times. The V gene is TRBV9, the J gene TRBJ2-3; weak D call: TRBD1 (6 bases). Germline V CDR1 and CDR2: SGDLS, YYNGEE. V shed 0 bases and J shed 3 bases, with 8 bases lying between them. This CDR3 comprises 14 residues. In DNA form, the CDR3 reads TGTGCCAGCAGCGTAGGCCAGGGGACAGATACGCAGTATTTT. Amino acid sequence: CASSVGQGTDTQYF.

This clonotype was detected ten times or more. CDR3 region: CSARRDNYYEQYF. CDR3 DNA: TGCAGTGCCAGGCGGGACAACTACTACGAGCAGTACTTC. J is TRBJ2-7 and V is TRBV20-1; the D gene could be TRBD1 or TRBD2 (6 bases each). Per the germline V gene, CDR1 is DFQATT and CDR2 is SNEGSKA (reference sequence). The V end was cut by 6 bases, the J end by 3 bases, with 15 bases between. The CDR3 totals 13 residues.

This clonotype showed up many times. This chain uses TRBV6-2 or TRBV6-3 with TRBJ2-1, with D unclear. Trimming removed 0 bases from V and 4 bases from J, with 10 bases in between. Germline V lookup: CDR1 MNHEY, CDR2 SVGEGT. This CDR3 spans 15 amino acids. As DNA, the CDR3 is TGTGCCAGCAGTTACTCGGACGGAGCTTACAATGAGCAGTTCTTC. It codes for CASSYSDGAYNEQFF.

This clonotype was seen a handful of times. This chain uses TRBV5-1 with TRBJ2-5; no definite D call. The germline gives CDR1 SGHRS, CDR2 YFSETQ. Trimming took 6 bases from V and 4 from J, leaving 13 bases between them. The CDR3 has 13 residues. CDR3 residues: CASNTRFLETQYF. The CDR3 coding sequence is TGCGCCAGCAACACTCGGTTCTTAGAGACCCAGTACTTC.

Only one count was recorded for this clonotype. A much larger clone differs by one base, so this may be a read error. The DNA of the CDR3 is TGTGCCAGCAACGGGAAATCGGGCTATGGCTACACCTTC. Amino acid sequence: CASNGKSGYGYTF. The gene calls are TRBV12-3 or TRBV12-4 and TRBJ1-2; D remains ambiguous. Trimming left V 7 bases short and J 4 bases short, with 13 bases between. The CDR3 totals 13 residues.

This clonotype has a count of ten or more. The chain combines TRBV20-1 with TRBJ2-1, with D unresolved. This CDR3 region has 13 residues. Germline lookup yields CDR1 DFQATT and CDR2 SNEGSKA (reference sequence). V was shortened by 0 bases and J by 7 bases, with 10 bases between the two germline ends. CDR3 sequence: CSARDLNRNEQFF. The CDR3 bases are TGCAGTGCTAGAGATCTTAACAGAAATGAGCAGTTCTTC.

There are many counts of this clonotype. The rearrangement uses TRBV2 and TRBJ2-1, with D unclear. This CDR3 region has 15 residues. The V end was cut by 4 bases, the J end by 0 bases, with 10 bases between. Germline CDR1 reads SNHLY; CDR2 reads FYNNEI. The CDR3 here is CASSVQPSSYNEQFF. The DNA of the CDR3 is TGTGCCAGCAGTGTTCAGCCAAGCTCCTACAATGAGCAGTTCTTC.

This clonotype occurred a few times. The chain has TRBV5-1 and TRBJ2-7, with 10 bases matching TRBD2. The CDR3 has 16 residues. J lost 4 bases, V lost 4 bases, and 11 bases had no gene match. Per germline, CDR1 SGHRS and CDR2 YFSETQ. CDR3 coding DNA: TGCGCCAGCAGCCCGATAGGGCTAGCGGGAGTATACGAGCAGTACTTC. Translation gives CASSPIGLAGVYEQYF.

In this sample, this clonotype turned up many times. The chain uses TRBV7-9 and TRBJ2-7; D perhaps matches TRBD2 (5 bases). V lost 1 base to trimming and J lost 6 bases, with 13 bases between them. The CDR3 length is 14 residues. Germline CDR1 SEHNR, CDR2 FQNEAQ (reference sequence). In nucleotides, the CDR3 is TGTGCCAGCAGCTTAGAAGCGGACGGGATCGAGCAGTACTTC. Translating it yields CASSLEADGIEQYF.

There are many counts of this clonotype. The chain joins TRBV20-1 to TRBJ1-4; D remains unclear. CDR3 length: 13 amino acids. The germline CDR1 and CDR2 sequences are DFQATT and SNEGSKA (reference sequence). V lost 3 bases to trimming and J lost 5 bases, with 10 bases between them. Here the CDR3 DNA reads TGCAGTGCTAGCGGGGAACTAAATGAAAAACTGTTTTTT. It yields the protein CSASGELNEKLFF.

This clonotype appeared many times. This chain's CDR3 is CSVDVRTSGTDTQYF. CDR3 DNA: TGCAGCGTTGACGTACGGACTAGCGGGACCGATACGCAGTATTTT. This chain uses TRBV29-1 with TRBJ2-3, with 12 bases matching TRBD2. The CDR3 contains 15 residues. Germline assignment: CDR1 SQVTM and CDR2 ANQGSEA. After removal of 3 bases from V and 6 bases from J, the junction contained 7 bases not matched to a gene.

The chain couples TRBV5-1 to TRBJ2-2; D gene ambiguous. With 0 bases removed from V and 6 bases from J, the gap between germline ends came to 9 bases. CDR3 length: 14 residues. Germline assignment: CDR1 SGHRS and CDR2 YFSETQ. The chain's CDR3 is CASSLEALAGELFF. CDR3 nucleotides: TGCGCCAGCAGCTTGGAAGCTTTGGCCGGGGAGCTGTTTTTT.

This clonotype was detected ten times or more. CDR3 in amino acids: CASSFYRDTEQYF. The DNA of the CDR3 is TGTGCCAGCAGCTTCTACCGGGACACCGAGCAGTACTTC. The genes are TRBV5-6 and TRBJ2-7; TRBD1 is a possible D gene (6 bases). The CDR3 extends over 13 amino acids. The ends were cut back, 2 bases at V and 6 bases at J, with 12 bases in the middle. CDR1 is SGHDT, CDR2 YYEEEE, per germline.

This chain uses TRBV29-1 with TRBJ2-3; D not certain. The germline gives CDR1 SQVTM, CDR2 ANQGSEA. The ends were cut back, 6 bases at V and 6 bases at J, with 13 bases in the middle. The CDR3 loop spans 12 amino acids. The CDR3 sequence: CSVKVGSDTQYF. The CDR3 DNA is TGCAGCGTGAAGGTGGGGTCTGATACGCAGTATTTT.

This clonotype was detected a few times. This rearrangement joins TRBV5-1 to TRBJ2-2; possible D gene TRBD2, 5 bases. The CDR3 length is 16 residues. Trimming stripped 4 bases from V and 7 bases from J, with 20 bases between. The germline V gene encodes CDR1 SGHRS and CDR2 YFSETQ. The CDR3 loop reads CASSPVGLGLGGELFF. DNA of the CDR3: TGCGCCAGCAGCCCCGTGGGATTAGGACTCGGCGGGGAGCTGTTTTTT.

This clonotype came up many times. This chain links TRBV3-1 with TRBJ2-2; D is uncertain. Germline V gives CDR1 LGHDT, CDR2 YNNKEL (reference sequence). CDR3 size: 13 residues. V lost 2 bases to trimming and J lost 5 bases, with 6 bases between them. The CDR3 bases are TGTGCCAGCAGCCAATTGCGGACCGGGGAGCTGTTTTTT. Translation: CASSQLRTGELFF.

The V and J genes are TRBV5-1 and TRBJ2-1, with 16 bases that match TRBD2. Trimming cost V 4 bases and J 9 bases; bases outside gene matches: 4. Germline-derived CDR1 and CDR2 are SGHRS and YFSETQ. The CDR3 is 15 amino acids. The CDR3: CASSQGTSGRVEQFF. The CDR3 bases are TGCGCCAGCAGCCAAGGGACTAGCGGGAGGGTTGAGCAGTTCTTC.

This clonotype occurred a few times. The chain couples TRBV5-1 to TRBJ2-7; a possible D gene is TRBD2 (6 bases). This CDR3 region has 14 residues. Trimming left V 2 bases short and J 2 bases short, with 11 bases between. Germline V gene lookup returns CDR1 SGHRS and CDR2 YFSETQ. The CDR3 loop is CASSLQRAAYEQYF. As DNA, the CDR3 is TGCGCCAGCAGCTTACAGCGGGCCGCCTACGAGCAGTACTTC.

This clonotype was detected ten times or more. J is TRBJ2-2 and V is TRBV7-2, with unresolved D. Trimming took off 6 bases at V and 2 bases at J, with 13 bases between the two ends. Germline values: CDR1 SGHTA, CDR2 FQGNSA. The CDR3 sequence is 15 residues long. CDR3 nucleotide sequence: TGTGCCAGCAGGCCCCGGTCGGTTAACACCGGGGAGCTGTTTTTT. Protein sequence: CASRPRSVNTGELFF.

This clonotype was recorded at least ten times. At one of its ends the junction is not consistent with the germline gene, which may arise from a read error. This sequence joins TRBV5-1 and TRBJ1-2, with TRBD1 identical over 9 bases. The CDR3 extends over 13 amino acids. From germline, CDR1 is SGHRS and CDR2 YFSETQ. The CDR3 DNA sequence: TGTGCCAGCAGCCTGGGACAGGGCGATGGCTACACCTTC. Amino acids: CASSLGQGDGYTF.

CDR3 coding DNA: TGTGCCAGCAGCGTGTACAGGGGGAAGGGCAATGAGCAGTTCTTC. It specifies CASSVYRGKGNEQFF. V is TRBV11-2 and J is TRBJ2-1; 8 positions match TRBD1. Unmatched junction bases numbered 9, after V lost 5 bases and J lost 6 bases. The CDR3 runs 15 residues. Germline CDR1 reads SGHAT; CDR2 reads FQNNGV.